This TCR beta chain derives from a study of blood T cell repertoires in COVID-19. Turning to the study itself: Samples taken during acute and convalescent COVID-19 were collected in the United States, Italy and Spain. PBMCs, B-cell-depleted T cells, or T cells provided the cDNA or gDNA that made up the material.

Methods used by the authors: Cell counts per sample came from amplifying reference gene primers. The assay was immunoSEQ multiplex PCR, and TCRdb's table has in-frame clones only and misses some. That table gives V, J and clone size, and the DNA gave D and trimming. The repertoire holds about 210,000 clones, with about 91% as singletons. From germline, CDR1 is SGHTA and CDR2 FQGNSA. Trimming took off 1 base at V and 4 bases at J, with 6 bases between the two ends. The CDR3 runs 13 residues. The clonotype comes from a woman aged 40-49 years with acute or convalescent COVID-19. The V gene is TRBV7-2, the J gene TRBJ2-3; weak D call: TRBD2 (5 bases). The sample comprised peripheral blood. For the CDR3, the DNA is TGTGCCAGCAGCTTAGGGACTTCAGATACGCAGTATTTT. This translates into CASSLGTSDTQYF.